This TCR beta chain originates from a study of CD8+CD57+ T cells in acquired aplastic anemia listed by TCRdb under 2018. Notes on the research overall: On average, sorted CD4+ and CD8+ cells yielded 2.5 to 3.5 ug of extracted DNA, with a range of about 0.19 to 30 ug. CD8+CD57+ expansion was defined as a frequency above the mean frequency observed in healthy subjects. The paper as a whole reports these results and caveats: Between patients and healthy controls, no significant difference in CD8+ Simpson's diversity was found (P=0.060). Around 30 CD8+ CDR3 sequences were shared between patients and controls but appeared highly expressed in patients and within their immunodominant clones.

As to this clonotype: Which antigen it targets is not known. Within one base of it there is no much larger clone, and no base qualities were kept.

Profiling of TCR beta VDJ combinations and CDR3 sequences used genomic DNA as the template. An Illumina HiSeq 2000 was the platform used for TCR repertoire sequencing. The authors' analysis ran thus. TRBV/TRBJ rearrangement plots, CDR3 size and DJ length profiles, and Simpson's diversity index were used to assess repertoires. Whichever DNA sequence was most abundant in the deep sequencing data was defined as the immunodominant clone. CDR3 amino acid sequences were checked for sharing between subjects and were compared against published repertoires and the VDJdb database. TCRdb's own reprocessing of the public reads used fastp at Q25 and MiXCR and kept productive beta chains. Rows with a matching CDR3 protein are joined into one entry that keeps the most common DNA and genes. The authors' filters were not applied to this entry. The sample table records about 180,000 distinct CDR3 sequences; roughly 65% of these occur just once. Under 55% of the sample rests with the top ten.

Flow cytometry had shown CD8+CD57+ cell expansion in the patients selected for sequencing. Every patient had severe acquired aplastic anemia, diagnosed using the International Study of Aplastic Anemia and Agranulocytosis and Camitta criteria. No patient had received any therapy when blood was sampled. In this study, sorted CD4+ and CD8+ T cells from the blood of healthy subjects and of severe aplastic anemia patients had their TCR repertoires deep-sequenced. Patients were enrolled in the USA under clinicaltrials.gov protocols 00001620, 01623167, 00001397, 00071045, 00081523 and 00961064. Ficoll-Paque density gradient centrifugation was used to isolate peripheral blood mononuclear cells. Before DNA extraction, CD4+ and CD8+ T cells were sorted by FACS or by magnetic beads. Trimming removed 4 bases from V and 4 bases from J, leaving 8 bases between the germline ends. CDR1 and CDR2, per the germline V gene (reference sequence), are LNHNV and YYDKDF. Spanning cysteine to phenylalanine, the CDR3 consists of 14 amino acids. Only the CDR3 part of the read is kept: 42 bases, read in frame from the first base.

The origin of this receptor is a human donor with aplastic anemia. The chain couples TRBV15 to TRBJ1-6, with no confidently assigned D gene. Sequencing was performed on sorted CD4+, CD8+, or CD8+CD57+ T cells (not recorded which) from PBMCs. CDR3 sequence: CATSNWPYNSPLHF. Here is the DNA: TGTGCCACCAGCAACTGGCCTTATAATTCACCCCTCCACTTT.